This TCR beta chain is from a study of blood T cell repertoires in COVID-19. The CDR3 has 15 residues. Germline values: CDR1 SGHNT, CDR2 YYREEE (reference sequence). The V gene lost 4 bases and the J gene lost 0 bases, with 8 bases spanning the gap. Study members were between about 18 and 95 years old and lived in some 26 US regions. Methods used by the authors: Nucleated cell number was recorded as an estimate derived from reference gene primer amplification. Sequencing was performed with immunoSEQ multiplex PCR; in TCRdb, only in-frame clones are kept and a portion is missing. From that table come the V and J calls and clone size; the DNA was used to work out D and trimming. This table holds about 200,000 clones, 82% found once.

Specimen: PBMCs or T cells enriched from blood (not recorded which). The sequence derives from a man aged 35 to 55 who had recovered from COVID-19. The chain recombines TRBV5-4 with TRBJ2-6; D uncertain. The CDR3 bases are TGTGCCAGCAGCCTAGATAGCTCTGGGGCCAACGTCCTGACTTTC. Translated, it gives CASSLDSSGANVLTF.